These T cell receptor beta chains were read from a single sample in a study of T cells after yellow fever vaccination. TCRdb re-called the 5' RACE reads through MiXCR, storing one row per CDR3 protein. The table lists 620,000 or so distinct CDR3 sequences, about a sixth of them singletons. The sample consisted of PBMCs, taken 5 days after the first yellow fever vaccination. Receptor source: a man younger than 35 who received the YFV17D yellow fever vaccine. Both conserved end residues are part of each CDR3. Each record gives: clone size, J gene, D gene, V gene, CDR3 protein, CDR3 DNA. The D gene is left open where the match is weak. Size is omitted from some rows. Given values are once, few, many or a class for expanded clones.

few,TRBJ2-5,.,TRBV6-1,CASSEGTPGEVETQYF,TGTGCCAGCAGTGAAGGGACCCCCGGGGAAGTAGAGACCCAGTACTTC
.,TRBJ2-4,.,TRBV15,CATSLTPEDGNIQYF,TGTGCCACCAGCCTAACCCCGGAGGATGGGAACATTCAGTACTTC
few,TRBJ1-6,.,TRBV6-5,CASSYNRDSPLHF,TGTGCCAGCAGTTACAACAGGGATTCACCCCTCCACTTT
.,TRBJ2-1,.,TRBV4-3,CASSQPRGSSYNEQFF,TGCGCCAGCAGCCAGCCGAGGGGTAGCTCCTACAATGAGCAGTTCTTC
.,TRBJ1-3,.,TRBV12-3/TRBV12-4,CASIHSRAGNTIYF,TGTGCCAGCATTCACTCCAGGGCTGGAAACACCATATATTTT
few,TRBJ2-3,TRBD2,TRBV9,CASSVEAGGLPDTQYF,TGTGCCAGCAGCGTAGAAGCGGGGGGCCTCCCAGATACGCAGTATTTT
few,TRBJ1-1,TRBD1,TRBV29-1,CSALDWTGGTEAFF,TGCAGCGCCCTCGATTGGACAGGGGGCACTGAAGCTTTCTTT
.,TRBJ2-5,TRBD1,TRBV13,CASSPGTGVVETQYF,TGTGCCAGCAGCCCCGGGACAGGGGTAGTAGAGACCCAGTACTTC
.,TRBJ1-1,TRBD1,TRBV14,CASSQTTGTEAFF,TGTGCCAGCAGCCAGACGACAGGGACTGAAGCTTTCTTT
once,TRBJ2-7,.,TRBV6-4,CASSPVGTNSYEQYF,TGTGCCAGCAGCCCAGTCGGCACCAACTCCTACGAGCAGTACTTC
.,TRBJ2-3,.,TRBV18,CASSPRAELADTQYF,TGTGCCAGCTCACCAAGAGCGGAACTGGCAGATACGCAGTATTTT
.,TRBJ2-2,TRBD2,TRBV5-1,CASSSEASGTGELFF,TGCGCCAGCAGCTCGGAGGCTAGCGGCACCGGGGAGCTGTTTTTT
.,TRBJ1-2,.,TRBV10-3,CAILGLGDYGYTF,TGTGCCATCTTGGGACTCGGGGACTATGGCTACACCTTC
.,TRBJ2-5,.,TRBV5-1,CASSPTELASETQYF,TGCGCCAGCAGCCCAACCGAATTAGCTTCGGAGACCCAGTACTTC
.,TRBJ1-2,.,TRBV18,CASSPAANYGYTF,TGTGCCAGCTCACCGGCGGCTAACTATGGCTACACCTTC
few,TRBJ2-7,.,TRBV9,CASSKRDSFSEQYF,TGTGCCAGCAGCAAACGGGACTCCTTTTCCGAGCAGTACTTC
many,TRBJ2-1,TRBD2,TRBV5-1,CASSGEGLGSYNEQFF,TGCGCCAGCAGCGGGGAGGGGCTCGGCTCCTACAATGAGCAGTTCTTC
few,TRBJ1-6,.,TRBV28,CASSFGASNHSPLHF,TGTGCCAGCAGTTTCGGCGCTTCTAACCATTCACCCCTCCACTTT
.,TRBJ2-7,.,TRBV7-8,CASSLSPDLSSYEQYF,TGTGCCAGCAGCTTATCCCCAGACCTCAGCTCCTACGAGCAGTACTTC
few,TRBJ2-3,TRBD2,TRBV20-1,CSARGAGGATDTQYF,TGCAGTGCTAGAGGAGCGGGGGGGGCCACAGATACGCAGTATTTT
.,TRBJ2-1,.,TRBV7-2,CAVTSAGHNEQFF,TGTGCTGTCACCTCGGCGGGGCACAATGAGCAGTTCTTC
.,TRBJ2-3,TRBD1,TRBV5-6,CASSSTGGTDTQYF,TGTGCCAGCAGCTCAACAGGGGGCACAGATACGCAGTATTTT
few,TRBJ2-1,TRBD2,TRBV6-2/TRBV6-3,CASSLAGAATYNEQFF,TGTGCCAGCAGCTTAGCGGGGGCCGCGACTTACAATGAGCAGTTCTTC
few,TRBJ2-1,TRBD1,TRBV6-2/TRBV6-3,CASSYSSWTGVYNEQFF,TGTGCCAGCAGTTACTCATCTTGGACAGGGGTTTACAATGAGCAGTTCTTC
few,TRBJ2-3,.,TRBV7-9,CASSPRRPSTDTQYF,TGTGCCAGCAGTCCTAGACGGCCTAGCACAGATACGCAGTATTTT
few,TRBJ1-2,TRBD1,TRBV7-2,CASSLRTGALDGYTF,TGTGCCAGCAGCCTCCGGACAGGGGCGTTGGATGGCTACACCTTC
few,TRBJ2-7,TRBD1,TRBV18,CASSLPRTGPYEQYF,TGTGCCAGCTCACTTCCCCGGACAGGGCCCTACGAGCAGTACTTC
.,TRBJ2-1,TRBD2,TRBV19,CASSMKGTRPYNEQFF,TGTGCCAGTAGTATGAAGGGGACTAGACCTTACAATGAGCAGTTCTTC
few,TRBJ2-3,.,TRBV6-2/TRBV6-3,CASRPHTGTSTDTQYF,TGTGCCAGCAGGCCTCATACCGGGACTAGCACAGATACGCAGTATTTT
few,TRBJ1-5,.,TRBV2,CASSGTQNQPQHF,TGTGCCAGCAGCGGGACACAGAATCAGCCCCAGCATTTT
few,TRBJ2-1,TRBD2,TRBV20-1,CSASRVRGGADNEQFF,TGCAGTGCTAGCAGAGTCCGCGGGGGGGCGGACAATGAGCAGTTCTTC
.,TRBJ2-7,.,TRBV5-6,CASSRGPANLYEQYF,TGTGCCAGCAGCCGGGGACCCGCCAACCTCTACGAGCAGTACTTC
.,TRBJ2-3,TRBD2,TRBV5-4,CASSLSGLAGVGTQYF,TGTGCCAGCAGCTTATCTGGACTAGCGGGGGTTGGGACGCAGTATTTT
few,TRBJ1-1,.,TRBV6-5,CASSYSGEEAFF,TGTGCCAGCAGTTACTCGGGGGAGGAAGCTTTCTTT
.,TRBJ1-5,TRBD1,TRBV7-9,CASSLGIGGVEPQHF,TGTGCCAGCAGCTTAGGAATAGGGGGCGTCGAGCCCCAGCATTTT
.,TRBJ1-5,TRBD1,TRBV28,CASSLVWGRGISNQPQHF,TGTGCCAGCAGTTTAGTATGGGGCAGGGGGATTAGCAATCAGCCCCAGCATTTT
few,TRBJ2-7,.,TRBV12-3/TRBV12-4,CASILNLGHEQYF,TGTGCCAGCATCCTAAACCTGGGACACGAGCAGTACTTC
many,TRBJ2-2,.,TRBV7-8,CASSSQGGTGELFF,TGTGCCAGCAGTTCCCAGGGGGGCACCGGGGAGCTGTTTTTT
.,TRBJ1-1,.,TRBV11-2,CASSHSGIMNTEAFF,TGTGCCAGCAGCCACTCTGGGATAATGAACACTGAAGCTTTCTTT
few,TRBJ2-1,.,TRBV3-1,CASSQEGQYNEQFF,TGTGCCAGCAGCCAAGAAGGCCAGTACAATGAGCAGTTCTTC
.,TRBJ2-1,TRBD2,TRBV7-2,CASSPGTSGYEQFF,TGTGCCAGCAGCCCCGGGACTAGCGGATATGAGCAGTTCTTC
.,TRBJ2-3,.,TRBV5-1,CASSLIGTSDTQYF,TGCGCCAGCAGCTTGATAGGGACTTCCGATACGCAGTATTTT
few,TRBJ2-2,.,TRBV12-3/TRBV12-4,CASSLRHLGTGELFF,TGTGCCAGCAGTTTAAGACATTTGGGCACCGGGGAGCTGTTTTTT
.,TRBJ2-1,TRBD2,TRBV6-1,CASSELAGVNNEQFF,TGTGCCAGCAGCGAACTAGCGGGGGTCAACAATGAGCAGTTCTTC
.,TRBJ2-7,.,TRBV12-3/TRBV12-4,CASSLSVGNYEQYF,TGTGCCAGCAGTTTATCGGTGGGGAACTACGAGCAGTACTTC
few,TRBJ1-2,TRBD1,TRBV6-5,CASSSTQGVYGYTF,TGTGCCAGCAGTTCTACACAGGGGGTCTACGGCTACACCTTC
few,TRBJ2-7,TRBD2,TRBV7-2,CASSLAGGSPEQYF,TGTGCCAGCAGCCTAGCGGGGGGCAGTCCCGAGCAGTACTTC
.,TRBJ2-1,TRBD1,TRBV20-1,CSARDRRRGIYNEQFF,TGCAGTGCTAGGGACCGTCGCAGGGGGATCTACAATGAGCAGTTCTTC
few,TRBJ2-5,TRBD2,TRBV20-1,CSALSGRAWETQYF,TGCAGTGCTCTTAGCGGGCGGGCATGGGAGACCCAGTACTTC